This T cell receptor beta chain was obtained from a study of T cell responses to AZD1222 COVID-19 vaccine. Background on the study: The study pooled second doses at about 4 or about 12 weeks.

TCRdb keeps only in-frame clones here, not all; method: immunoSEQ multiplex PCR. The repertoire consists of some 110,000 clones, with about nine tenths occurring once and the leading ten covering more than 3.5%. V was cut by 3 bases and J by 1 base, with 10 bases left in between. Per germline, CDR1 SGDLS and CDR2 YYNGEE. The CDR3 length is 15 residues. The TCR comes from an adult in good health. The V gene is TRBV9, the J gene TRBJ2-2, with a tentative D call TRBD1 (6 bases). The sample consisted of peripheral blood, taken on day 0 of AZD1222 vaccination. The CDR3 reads CASSALQGNTGELFF. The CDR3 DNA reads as TGTGCCAGCAGCGCCCTACAGGGGAACACCGGGGAGCTGTTTTTT.